In its sample, the clone carrying this T cell receptor (beta chain) was seen many times. Its antigen is unidentified. Separate cDNA molecules received unique molecular identifiers, which the library attached to them. Using its own MiXCR run on the RACE reads, TCRdb lists one record per CDR3 protein. The table includes tens of thousands of distinct CDR3 sequences, over 8.5% detected once. Time point noted: patch test 3, about 24 weeks after DPC sensitization. Treatment reported: therapeutic diphenylcyclopropenone sensitization with weekly scalp DPC. The data belong to a study of human T cells and chemical hapten exposure. Study overall: Readings were taken at 6 days from patch tests that had applied 0.01% DPC to the upper back. Patients, predominantly female, presented with alopecia areata, totalis or universalis.

V lost 6 bases and J lost 5, with 10 bases in between. Germline assignment: CDR1 SQVTM and CDR2 ANQGSEA. The CDR3 is 11 residues long. Study-wide results and limits: Expanded TCRs clustered into significantly more large CDR3 similarity groups than controls, the analysis revealed.

This TCR was recovered from a woman between 50 and 59 years old with alopecia areata. Some clones in this sample may be carry-over from other donors' samples. The sample in question was whole blood, obtained in connection with sensitization to the hapten diphenylcyclopropenone (DPC). The V gene is TRBV29-1, the J gene TRBJ1-1; TRBD1 is a possible D gene (5 bases). The CDR3 DNA is TGCAGCGTGCCTCAGGGAACTGAAGCTTTCTTT. Translated, it gives CSVPQGTEAFF.